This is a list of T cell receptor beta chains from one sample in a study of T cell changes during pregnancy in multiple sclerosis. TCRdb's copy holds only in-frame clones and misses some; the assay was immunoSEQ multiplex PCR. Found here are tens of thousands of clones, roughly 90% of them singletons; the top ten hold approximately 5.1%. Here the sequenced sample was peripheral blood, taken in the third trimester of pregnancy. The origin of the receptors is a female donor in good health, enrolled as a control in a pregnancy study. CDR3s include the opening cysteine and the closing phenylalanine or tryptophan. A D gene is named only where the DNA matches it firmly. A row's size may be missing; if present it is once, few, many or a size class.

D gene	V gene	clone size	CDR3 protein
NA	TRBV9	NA	CASSVNRDKDSGANVLTF
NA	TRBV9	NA	CASSPGRQARNNSPLHF
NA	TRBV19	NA	CASSIGGFYEQYF
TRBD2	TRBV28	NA	CASSLFPLRASGRDEQYF
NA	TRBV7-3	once	CARVREKLFF
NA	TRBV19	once	CASTTTGNTEAFF
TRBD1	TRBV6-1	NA	CASSRGTGEGYEQYF
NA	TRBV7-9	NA	CASSAGEIGGETQYF
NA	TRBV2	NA	CASSELDRRNTEAFF
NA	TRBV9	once	CASSVAAQVFDGYTF
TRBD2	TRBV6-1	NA	CASSAPGTSGRIYTQYF
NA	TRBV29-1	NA	CSVEGTETQYF
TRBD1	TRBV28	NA	CASSRGDRDKPPLHF
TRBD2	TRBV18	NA	CASSPLGMTSGGPLPTQYF
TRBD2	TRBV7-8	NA	CASSTTSGVETQYF
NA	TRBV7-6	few	CASSLMRNQPQHF
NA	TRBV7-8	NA	CASSLGFGQKQETQYF
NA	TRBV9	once	CASSLGWNDGYTF
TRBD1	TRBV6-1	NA	CASSLTGRGTEAFF
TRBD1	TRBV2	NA	CASRPGQGSEKLFF
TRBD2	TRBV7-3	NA	CASSLMLAGVRNEQFF
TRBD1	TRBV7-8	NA	CASSYPAGQNEAFF
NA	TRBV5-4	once	CASSPGAGEWDRAYEQYF
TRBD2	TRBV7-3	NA	CASSLRSGRGGDTQYF
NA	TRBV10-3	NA	CAISDGSYSNQPQHF
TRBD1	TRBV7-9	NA	CASSLDRSGYTF
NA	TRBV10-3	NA	CAIGGLRDEQYF
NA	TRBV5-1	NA	CASSLTGFGNTIYF
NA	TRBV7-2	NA	CASSYPRSSGNTIYF
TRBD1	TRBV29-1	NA	CSVRLEGAPRGYTF
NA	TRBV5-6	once	CASSSVGVWQFF
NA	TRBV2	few	CASSDRGYGYTF
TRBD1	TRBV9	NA	CASSVDRAGETQYF
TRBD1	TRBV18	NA	CASSATGVNYGYTF
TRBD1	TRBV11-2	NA	CASSSLRDSNYGYTF
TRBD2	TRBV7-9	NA	CASSPGGLAGVTYNEQFF
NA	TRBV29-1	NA	CSEQVNTDTQYF
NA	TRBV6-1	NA	CASSEALSGANVLTF
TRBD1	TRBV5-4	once	CASSSGQGDRVGEQFF
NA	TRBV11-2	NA	CASSLTRFYEQYF
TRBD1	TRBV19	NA	CASSVRQGPGPGELFF
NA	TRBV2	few	CASSETWIGYEQYF
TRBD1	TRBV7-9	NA	CASSLGTASSYEQYF
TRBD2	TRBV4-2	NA	CASGTSGGAGEQYF
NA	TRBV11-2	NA	CASSLEGREGYGYTF
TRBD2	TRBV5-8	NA	CASSAGTSGGETQYF
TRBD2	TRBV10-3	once	CATRTSGSLNEQFF
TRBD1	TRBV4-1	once	CASSQDVGQGAEKLFF
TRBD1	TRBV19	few	CASSAGQGLNEKLFF
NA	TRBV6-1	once	CASSRQRPGANVLTF
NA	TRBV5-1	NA	CASSPTGVYGYTF
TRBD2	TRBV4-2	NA	CASSQDGLADYNEQFF
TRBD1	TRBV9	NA	CASSARGTDYGYTF